This TCR beta chain was identified during a study of control samples from healthy donors and cancer patients. The V end lost 3 bases, the J end lost 2 bases, and 13 bases lay between the germline ends. The CDR3 runs 14 residues. From germline, CDR1 is DFQATT and CDR2 SNEGSKA (reference sequence). Generated by immunoSEQ multiplex PCR, the TCRdb table keeps only in-frame clones and is missing some. This table has approximately 170,000 clones, approximately 92% appearing once. This sequence originates from a woman aged 60-70 years in good health. The sequencing sample was made of blood. The chain carries TRBV20-1 and TRBJ1-1, with D unresolved. The CDR3 sequence is CSASVPPRNTEAFF. DNA for the CDR3: TGCAGTGCTAGTGTTCCCCCCCGAAACACTGAAGCTTTCTTT.